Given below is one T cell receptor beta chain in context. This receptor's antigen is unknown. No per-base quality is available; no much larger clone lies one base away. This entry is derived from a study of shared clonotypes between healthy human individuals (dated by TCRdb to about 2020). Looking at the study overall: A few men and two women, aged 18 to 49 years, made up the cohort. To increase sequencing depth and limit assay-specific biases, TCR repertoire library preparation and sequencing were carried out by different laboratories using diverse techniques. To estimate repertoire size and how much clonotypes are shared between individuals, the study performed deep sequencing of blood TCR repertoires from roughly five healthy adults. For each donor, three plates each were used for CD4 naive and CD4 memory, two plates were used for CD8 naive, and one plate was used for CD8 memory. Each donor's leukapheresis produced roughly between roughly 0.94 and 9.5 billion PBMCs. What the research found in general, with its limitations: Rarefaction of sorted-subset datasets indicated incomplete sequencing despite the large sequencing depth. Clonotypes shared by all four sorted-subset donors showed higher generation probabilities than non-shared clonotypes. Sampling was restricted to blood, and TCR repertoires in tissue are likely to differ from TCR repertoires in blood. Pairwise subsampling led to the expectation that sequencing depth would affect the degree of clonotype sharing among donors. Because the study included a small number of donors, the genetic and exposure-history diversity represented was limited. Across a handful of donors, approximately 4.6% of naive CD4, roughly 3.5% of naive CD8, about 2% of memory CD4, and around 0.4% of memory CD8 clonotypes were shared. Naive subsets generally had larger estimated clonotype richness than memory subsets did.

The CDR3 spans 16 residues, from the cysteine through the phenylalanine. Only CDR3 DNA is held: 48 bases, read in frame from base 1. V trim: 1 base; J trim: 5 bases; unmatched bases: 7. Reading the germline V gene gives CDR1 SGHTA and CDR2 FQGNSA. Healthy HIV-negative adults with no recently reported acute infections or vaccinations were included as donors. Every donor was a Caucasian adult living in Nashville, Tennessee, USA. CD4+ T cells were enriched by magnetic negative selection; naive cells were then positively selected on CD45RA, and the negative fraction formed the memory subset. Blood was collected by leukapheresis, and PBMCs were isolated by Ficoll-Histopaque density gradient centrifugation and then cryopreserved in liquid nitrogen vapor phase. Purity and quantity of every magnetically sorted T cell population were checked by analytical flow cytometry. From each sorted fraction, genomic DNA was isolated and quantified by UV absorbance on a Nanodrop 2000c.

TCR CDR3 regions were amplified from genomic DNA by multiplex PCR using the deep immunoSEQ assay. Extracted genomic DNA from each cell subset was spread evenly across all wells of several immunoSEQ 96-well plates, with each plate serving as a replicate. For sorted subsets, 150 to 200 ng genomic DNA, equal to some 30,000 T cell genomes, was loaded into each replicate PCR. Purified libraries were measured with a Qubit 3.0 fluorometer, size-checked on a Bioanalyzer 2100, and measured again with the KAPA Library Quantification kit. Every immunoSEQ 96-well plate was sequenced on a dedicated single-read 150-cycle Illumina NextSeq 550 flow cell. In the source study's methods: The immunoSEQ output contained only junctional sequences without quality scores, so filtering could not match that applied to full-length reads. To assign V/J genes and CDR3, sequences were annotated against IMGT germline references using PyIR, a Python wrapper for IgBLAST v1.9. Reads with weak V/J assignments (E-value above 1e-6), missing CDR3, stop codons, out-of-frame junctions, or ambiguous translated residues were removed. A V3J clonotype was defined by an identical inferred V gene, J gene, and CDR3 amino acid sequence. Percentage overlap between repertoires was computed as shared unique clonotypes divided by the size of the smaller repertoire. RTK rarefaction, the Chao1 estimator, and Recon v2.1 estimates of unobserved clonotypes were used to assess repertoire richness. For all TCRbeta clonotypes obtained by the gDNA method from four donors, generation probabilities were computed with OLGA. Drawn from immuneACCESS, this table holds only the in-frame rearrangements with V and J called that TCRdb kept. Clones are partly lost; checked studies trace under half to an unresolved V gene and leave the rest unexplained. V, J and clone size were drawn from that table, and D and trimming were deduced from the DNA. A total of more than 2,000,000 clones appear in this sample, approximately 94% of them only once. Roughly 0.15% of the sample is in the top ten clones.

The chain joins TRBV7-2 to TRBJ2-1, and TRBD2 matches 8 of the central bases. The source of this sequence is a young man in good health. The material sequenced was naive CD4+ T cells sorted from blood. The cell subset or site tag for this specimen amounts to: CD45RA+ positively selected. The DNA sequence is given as TGTGCCAGCAGCTTAGTAGCGGGGAGGTACCACAATGAGCAGTTCTTC. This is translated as CASSLVAGRYHNEQFF.